The 10 T cell receptor beta chains in this list originate from one sample, sequenced in a study of T cell responses to AZD1222 COVID-19 vaccine. Measured with immunoSEQ multiplex PCR; TCRdb has only the in-frame clones, and not every one. The sample records approximately 100,000 clones, 93% being singletons. The sequencing used peripheral blood, collected on day 0 of AZD1222 vaccination. The receptors here all came from an adult in good health.

The V gene is TRBV18, the J gene TRBJ1-2; 8 bases line up with TRBD1. Per germline, CDR1 KGHSH and CDR2 LQKENI. CDR3 length: 15 residues. Trimming cost V 1 base and J 3 bases; bases outside gene matches: 4. CDR3 loop: CASSPRETGDYGYTF. CDR3 DNA sequence: TGTGCCAGCTCACCACGAGAGACAGGGGACTATGGCTACACCTTC.

The V and J genes are TRBV30 and TRBJ1-1, with TRBD1 as a possible D gene (5 bases). The germline V and J ends were trimmed by 4 bases and 8 bases, with 14 bases remaining between them. Germline loops: CDR1 GTSNPN, CDR2 SVGIG (reference sequence). The CDR3 has 12 residues. CDR3 protein: CAWNLGWGEAFF. The DNA for the CDR3 is TGTGCCTGGAACCTCGGATGGGGCGAAGCTTTCTTT.

CDR3 sequence: CASSRENYGYTF. The CDR3 DNA reads TGTGCCAGCAGCCGGGAAAACTATGGCTACACCTTC. This sequence joins TRBV7-9 and TRBJ1-2; D gene uncertain. V was clipped by 5 bases and J by 2 bases, with 6 bases between them. The germline gives CDR1 SEHNR, CDR2 FQNEAQ (reference sequence). CDR3 length: 12 amino acids.

The chain couples TRBV19 to TRBJ1-1; D might be TRBD1 (5 bases). The CDR3 spans 13 residues. The germline V and J ends were trimmed by 5 bases and 5 bases, with 12 bases remaining between them. CDR1 is LNHDA and CDR2 is SQIVND in the germline V gene (reference sequence). This CDR3 reads CASSEGTVTEAFF. The CDR3 DNA reads TGTGCCAGTAGTGAAGGGACGGTAACTGAAGCTTTCTTT.

The CDR3 DNA follows: TGTGCCAGCAGTTACCCGACAGGGGGTGTGTACGAGCAGTACTTC. It codes for CASSYPTGGVYEQYF. The chain links TRBV6-5 to TRBJ2-7, with 9 bases fitting TRBD1. The V gene end was trimmed by 2 bases and the J gene end by 4 bases; junction bases not matched to a gene: 6. This CDR3 has 15 residues. Germline V gene sequence: CDR1 MNHEY, CDR2 SVGAGI.

This clone was counted between two and nine times. V usage is TRBV28 and J usage is TRBJ1-6, with D unclear. CDR1 is MDHEN, CDR2 SYDVKM, per germline. V lost 6 bases and J lost 0, with 12 bases in between. The CDR3 totals 16 residues. The CDR3 bases are TGTGCCAGCAGGCTTCCGCCTGACTCCTATAATTCACCCCTCCACTTT. Residues: CASRLPPDSYNSPLHF. The variable domain in full, with the rest retrieved from reference TRBV28 and TRBJ1-6, is DVKVTQSSRYLVKRTGEKVFLECVQDMDHENMFWYRQDPGLGLRLIYFSYDVKMKEKGDIPEGYSVSREKKERFSLILESASTNQTSMYLCASRLPPDSYNSPLHFGNGTRLTVT.

V gene TRBV28 combines with J gene TRBJ1-5; D uncertain. The CDR3 contains 15 residues. In germline, CDR1 is MDHEN, CDR2 SYDVKM. Trimming took off 2 bases at V and 5 bases at J, with 13 bases between the two ends. CDR3 loop: CASSLGLGLDQPQHF. The CDR3, as DNA: TGTGCCAGCAGTTTAGGGTTGGGGTTGGATCAGCCCCAGCATTTT.

The gene calls are TRBV9 and TRBJ2-1, with D unresolved. Germline CDR1 SGDLS, CDR2 YYNGEE. V was clipped by 0 bases and J by 3 bases, with 7 bases between them. This CDR3 has 14 amino acids. The DNA of the CDR3 is TGTGCCAGCAGCGTAGAGCCGATCTACAATGAGCAGTTCTTC. Encoded protein: CASSVEPIYNEQFF.

The chain links TRBV28 to TRBJ1-3; possible D gene TRBD1, 6 bases. Deletions cut 2 bases from V and 4 bases from J, with 12 bases between. Germline loops: CDR1 MDHEN, CDR2 SYDVKM. This CDR3 region has 15 residues. CDR3 loop: CASSLPGALGNTIYF. CDR3 nucleotide sequence: TGTGCCAGCAGTTTACCGGGGGCGCTAGGAAACACCATATATTTT.

This clone was found once. This chain connects TRBV27 to TRBJ2-3, with D perhaps TRBD1 (6 bases). The CDR3 extends over 15 amino acids. The germline CDR1 and CDR2 sequences are MNHEY and SMNVEV (reference sequence). Trimming shortened V by 4 bases and J by 4 bases, and 15 bases separated the two germline ends. As DNA, the CDR3 is TGTGCCAGCAGTTCGGCTGGACAGTCCGCAGATACGCAGTATTTT. Translating it yields CASSSAGQSADTQYF.